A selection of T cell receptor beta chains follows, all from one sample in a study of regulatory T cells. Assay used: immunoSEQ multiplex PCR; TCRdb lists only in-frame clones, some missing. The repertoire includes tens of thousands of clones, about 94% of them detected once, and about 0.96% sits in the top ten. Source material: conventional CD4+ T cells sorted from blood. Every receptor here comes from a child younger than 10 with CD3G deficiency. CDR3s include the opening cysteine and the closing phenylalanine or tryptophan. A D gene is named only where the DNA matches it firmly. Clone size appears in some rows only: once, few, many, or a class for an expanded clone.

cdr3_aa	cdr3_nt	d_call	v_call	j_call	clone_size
CASRTVYDRGEAFF	TGTGCCAGCAGGACTGTTTATGACAGGGGGGAAGCTTTCTTT	TRBD1	TRBV6-1	TRBJ1-1	once
CASSKNGANVLTF	TGTGCCAGCAGCAAAAATGGGGCCAACGTCCTGACTTTC	-	TRBV28	TRBJ2-6	-
CSARDNLEQYF	TGCAGTGCTAGAGATAATTTGGAGCAGTACTTC	-	TRBV20-1	TRBJ2-7	-
CASSLGNSGANVLTF	TGCGCCAGCAGCTTGGGGAACTCTGGGGCCAACGTCCTGACTTTC	-	TRBV5-1	TRBJ2-6	-
CASSVGGSVYEQYF	TGTGCCAGCAGTGTTGGCGGGAGCGTTTACGAGCAGTACTTC	TRBD2	TRBV6-1	TRBJ2-7	-
CASSPIGTARETQYF	TGTGCCAGTAGTCCCATCGGGACCGCGAGGGAGACCCAGTACTTC	-	TRBV19	TRBJ2-5	few
CASSSSKGSLSDTQYF	TGTGCCAGCAGTTCTAGTAAGGGTAGCTTGTCAGATACGCAGTATTTT	-	TRBV28	TRBJ2-3	-
CASSLTGSPNEKLFF	TGTGCCAGCAGCTTAACAGGGTCCCCTAATGAAAAACTGTTTTTT	-	TRBV7-9	TRBJ1-4	few
CASSGTGGVDTQYF	TGTGCCAGCAGCGGGACAGGGGGTGTGGATACGCAGTATTTT	TRBD1	TRBV7-3	TRBJ2-3	-
CASSIGATTEAFF	TGTGCCAGCAGTATAGGGGCTACCACTGAAGCTTTCTTT	-	TRBV28	TRBJ1-1	-
CASSLTGYTDTQYF	TGCGCCAGCAGCCTGACAGGGTACACAGATACGCAGTATTTT	TRBD1	TRBV5-1	TRBJ2-3	-
CASRTSGQPQHF	TGTGCCAGCAGGACTTCTGGTCAGCCCCAGCATTTT	-	TRBV28	TRBJ1-5	-
CASSESKNGRNEQFF	TGCGCCAGCAGTGAGTCGAAAAACGGGAGGAATGAGCAGTTCTTC	TRBD2	TRBV10-1	TRBJ2-1	-
CASSPINTEAFF	TGTGCCAGCAGTCCCATTAACACTGAAGCTTTCTTT	-	TRBV6-1	TRBJ1-1	-
CASSPTSGRANEQFF	TGTGCCAGCAGTCCGACTAGCGGGAGGGCGAATGAGCAGTTCTTC	TRBD2	TRBV2	TRBJ2-1	-
CASSFAPTKLEQYF	TGTGCCAGCAGTTTTGCACCGACAAAGCTGGAGCAGTACTTC	-	TRBV28	TRBJ2-7	-
CASSLFARGAYEQYF	TGTGCCAGCAGTTTATTCGCCAGGGGAGCCTACGAGCAGTACTTC	-	TRBV28	TRBJ2-7	-
CASRTQDGNYYGYTF	TGTGCCAGTAGGACTCAGGACGGCAATTACTATGGCTACACCTTC	-	TRBV19	TRBJ1-2	-
CASNSGNTEAFF	TGTGCCAGCAATTCAGGGAACACTGAAGCTTTCTTT	-	TRBV28	TRBJ1-1	-
CASSPLIFGGELFF	TGTGCCAGCAGTCCCCTGATTTTTGGGGGGGAGCTGTTTTTT	-	TRBV28	TRBJ2-2	-
CASSGDLGGELFF	TGTGCCAGCAGCGGCGACCTTGGCGGGGAGCTGTTTTTT	-	TRBV11-2	TRBJ2-2	-
CASSSKGAPNQPQHF	TGTGCCAGCAGCTCCAAGGGGGCCCCCAATCAGCCCCAGCATTTT	TRBD1	TRBV28	TRBJ1-5	-
CASSLTYNEQFF	TGTGCCAGCAGTTTGACCTACAATGAGCAGTTCTTC	-	TRBV28	TRBJ2-1	-
CASSTSPGTGGLLFF	TGTGCCAGCAGCACATCCCCCGGGACAGGGGGCCTTCTGTTCTTC	TRBD1	TRBV7-8	TRBJ2-1	-
CASSFRLAGPPDTQYF	TGTGCCAGCAGCTTCAGACTAGCGGGACCCCCAGATACGCAGTATTTT	TRBD2	TRBV13	TRBJ2-3	-
CASRTSGLYNEQFF	TGTGCCAGCCGTACTAGTGGGCTGTACAATGAGCAGTTCTTC	-	TRBV6-1	TRBJ2-1	-
CASSLGRNEQYF	TGTGCCAGCAGCTTAGGTCGAAACGAGCAGTACTTC	-	TRBV7-9	TRBJ2-7	-
CASTPPRGEQYF	TGTGCCAGCACCCCCCCGAGGGGCGAGCAGTACTTC	-	TRBV28	TRBJ2-7	-
CASSYSSPPGQFF	TGTGCCAGCAGTTACTCCAGCCCGCCTGGGCAGTTCTTC	-	TRBV6-6	TRBJ2-1	-
CASSSSAREGDTQYF	TGCGCCAGCAGCTCCTCGGCGCGGGAGGGGGATACGCAGTATTTT	TRBD2	TRBV5-1	TRBJ2-3	-
CASSPSTGAPGQPQHF	TGTGCCAGCAGTCCATCGACAGGGGCGCCAGGTCAGCCCCAGCATTTT	TRBD1	TRBV28	TRBJ1-5	-
CASSFRGRHTGELFF	TGTGCCAGCAGTTTCAGGGGCCGACACACCGGGGAGCTGTTTTTT	-	TRBV28	TRBJ2-2	once
CASSPGDRGEQYF	TGTGCCAGCAGTCCAGGGGACAGGGGCGAGCAGTACTTC	TRBD1	TRBV28	TRBJ2-7	-
CATSKSAGELFF	TGTGCCACCAGCAAGTCCGCCGGGGAGCTGTTTTTT	-	TRBV10-3	TRBJ2-2	-
CASSLVGSVEQFF	TGCGCCAGCAGCTTGGTTGGGAGCGTTGAGCAGTTCTTC	-	TRBV5-1	TRBJ2-1	once
CASSDQDRGYGYTF	TGTGCCAGCAGTGATCAAGACAGGGGGTATGGCTACACCTTC	TRBD1	TRBV6-1	TRBJ1-2	-
CASSLSGLTDTQYF	TGTGCCAGCAGTTTATCGGGATTGACAGATACGCAGTATTTT	-	TRBV28	TRBJ2-3	-
CASSQVGAGLQYF	TGCGCCAGCAGCCAAGTAGGGGCGGGGTTGCAGTATTTT	-	TRBV4-1	TRBJ2-3	-
CASSLGLAGVRGEQFF	TGCGCCAGCAGCTTGGGACTAGCGGGAGTCAGAGGTGAGCAGTTCTTC	TRBD2	TRBV5-1	TRBJ2-1	-
CASGREKRAGRGYTF	TGTGCCAGCGGCCGGGAGAAAAGGGCCGGTCGGGGCTACACCTTC	-	TRBV6-1	TRBJ1-2	-
CASSIGGVSYEQYF	TGTGCCAGCAGTATCGGCGGGGTCTCCTACGAGCAGTACTTC	-	TRBV28	TRBJ2-7	-
CATTPGHFVREQYF	TGTGCCACCACACCGGGACATTTCGTGAGGGAGCAGTACTTC	-	TRBV28	TRBJ2-7	-
CASSLGGTITGELFF	TGCGCCAGCAGCTTGGGAGGGACTATCACCGGGGAGCTGTTTTTT	TRBD2	TRBV5-1	TRBJ2-2	-
CASSPWRVHQPQHF	TGTGCCAGCAGTCCCTGGCGGGTCCATCAGCCCCAGCATTTT	-	TRBV28	TRBJ1-5	few
CASSSGQGLGYTF	TGTGCCAGCAGTTCGGGACAGGGGTTAGGCTACACCTTC	TRBD1	TRBV28	TRBJ1-2	-
CASSAAGGYTF	TGTGCCAGCAGTGCCGCCGGGGGCTACACCTTC	-	TRBV28	TRBJ1-2	-
CASSEQTHGNQPQHF	TGTGCCAGCAGTGAACAGACCCATGGCAATCAGCCCCAGCATTTT	-	TRBV6-1	TRBJ1-5	-
CASSFSGARNTGELFF	TGCGCCAGCAGCTTTAGCGGAGCGAGGAACACCGGGGAGCTGTTTTTT	-	TRBV5-1	TRBJ2-2	once
CAISEGLGAPYEQYF	TGTGCCATCAGCGAGGGGCTTGGGGCCCCCTACGAGCAGTACTTC	-	TRBV10-3	TRBJ2-7	-
CASSPGQGSGANVLTF	TGTGCCAGCAGCCCTGGACAGGGCTCTGGGGCCAACGTCCTGACTTTC	TRBD1	TRBV11-2	TRBJ2-6	-
CASGKQGASPNTGELFF	TGTGCCAGTGGGAAGCAGGGGGCCTCGCCGAACACCGGGGAGCTGTTTTTT	TRBD1	TRBV19	TRBJ2-2	once
CASRKTEISEKLFF	TGTGCCAGCAGAAAGACAGAGATCAGTGAAAAACTGTTTTTT	-	TRBV28	TRBJ1-4	-
CASSTSGLAGILTDTQYF	TGTGCCAGCAGTACATCTGGACTAGCGGGAATACTCACAGATACGCAGTATTTT	TRBD2	TRBV28	TRBJ2-3	-